These 22 T cell receptor beta chains were sequenced from one sample in a study of vaccination effects on CD4 cells after COVID-19. Their antigens are not known. Viral peptide pools were used in the ViraFEST assay to expand antigen-specific CD4+ T cells, and sequencing came afterward. Following culture for ten to eleven days, CD4+ T cells were isolated. Vaccine administered to participants consisted of two doses of either BNT162b2 or mRNA-1273. Produced via immunoSEQ multiplex PCR; TCRdb's table is partial and in-frame only. Of about 59,000 clones listed, 60% to 80% are singletons. The sequences come from CD4+ T cells from PBMCs cultured with HCoV-OC43 spike peptides, collected after COVID-19 vaccination. Specified subset: HCoV-OC43 spike overlapping peptide pool stimulation. Source of these receptors: a human donor who received a COVID-19 vaccine.

CDR3 bases: TGTGCCAGCAGCTTACGATCTTCAGGCCAAGAGACCCAGTACTTC. Amino acids: CASSLRSSGQETQYF. V is TRBV11-3 and J is TRBJ2-5, with unresolved D. V lost 2 bases, J lost 1 base, and 11 bases lay in between. This CDR3 spans 15 amino acids. CDR1 is SGHNT, CDR2 YENEEA, per germline.

The chain couples TRBV7-3 to TRBJ2-3; D perhaps matches TRBD2 (7 bases). In germline, CDR1 is SGHTA, CDR2 FQGTGA. V shed 2 bases and J shed 1 base, with 10 bases lying between them. The length of the CDR3 is 15 residues. This CDR3 reads CASSLGGAGTDTQYF. Here the CDR3 DNA reads TGTGCCAGCAGCTTAGGGGGGGCCGGCACAGATACGCAGTATTTT.

This chain connects TRBV5-1 to TRBJ1-4; no clear D gene. CDR1 is SGHRS and CDR2 is YFSETQ in the germline V gene. The V end was cut by 3 bases, the J end by 0 bases, with 12 bases between. The CDR3 covers 16 residues. This chain's CDR3 is CASSSANSATNEKLFF. Written as DNA, the CDR3 is TGCGCCAGCAGCTCGGCGAACAGCGCAACTAATGAAAAACTGTTTTTT.

This chain joins TRBV6-6 and TRBJ2-7; D gene ambiguous. The CDR3 runs 14 residues. V shed 0 bases and J shed 2 bases, with 8 bases lying between them. The germline V gene has CDR1 MNHNY and CDR2 SVGAGI (reference sequence). The CDR3 loop reads CASSYSAGAYEQYV. The CDR3 nucleotides read TGTGCCAGCAGTTACTCGGCAGGCGCCTACGAGCAGTACGTC.

This clone has just a few counts. The gene calls are TRBV5-4 and TRBJ1-1, with D possibly matching TRBD1 (6 bases). This CDR3 region has 15 residues. The germline V and J ends were trimmed by 1 base and 10 bases, with 20 bases remaining between them. Germline V gene data show CDR1 as SGHNT and CDR2 as YYREEE (reference sequence). CDR3: CASSLLGQGHNRAFF. In DNA form, the CDR3 reads TGTGCCAGCAGCTTGCTCGGGCAGGGGCACAATCGAGCTTTCTTT.

This rearrangement joins TRBV7-9 to TRBJ2-1, with D maybe TRBD1 (5 bases). The CDR3 has 13 amino acids. The V gene's germline CDR1 is SEHNR and CDR2 FQNEAQ (reference sequence). V lost 5 bases and J 5 bases, leaving 10 bases between the germline ends. The CDR3 DNA reads as TGTGCCAGCAGCCGGACAACGAACAATGAGCAGTTCTTC. Protein product: CASSRTTNNEQFF.

This chain uses TRBV3-1 (or the pseudogene TRBV3-2) with TRBJ2-5; D remains ambiguous. Per germline, CDR1 LGHDT and CDR2 YNNKEL (reference sequence). The CDR3 is 14 residues long. Trimming took off 1 base at V and 5 bases at J, with 11 bases between the two ends. The DNA of the CDR3 is TGTGCCAGCAGCCAAGTTACCCAGCTCGAGACCCAGTACTTC. It codes for CASSQVTQLETQYF.

V usage is TRBV7-2 and J usage is TRBJ2-3; 10 bases are shared with TRBD2. There are 15 residues in the CDR3. CDR1 and CDR2 from the germline V gene are SGHTA and FQGNSA. V trimming: 3 bases; J trimming: 5 bases; junction bases outside the gene matches: 5. For the CDR3, the DNA is TGTGCCAGCAGCTTCGGGACTAGCGACGGAGATACGCAGTATTTT. Translated: CASSFGTSDGDTQYF.

The V gene is TRBV7-2, the J gene TRBJ2-5; possible D gene TRBD1, 6 bases. CDR1 SGHTA and CDR2 FQGNSA come from the germline V gene. Trimming took off 1 base at V and 13 bases at J, with 16 bases between the two ends. CDR3 size: 13 residues. The CDR3 loop reads CASSLDGTRARYF. Written as DNA, the CDR3 is TGTGCCAGCAGCTTAGATGGGACACGGGCCCGGTACTTC.

CDR3 coding DNA: TGTGCCAGCAGCCAACGGGGCCCGGAAAAAGAGACCCAGTACTTC. This gives the protein CASSQRGPEKETQYF. J is TRBJ2-5 and V is TRBV3-1 (or the pseudogene TRBV3-2); D might be TRBD1 or TRBD2, each matching 5 bases. V was pared by 2 bases and J by 3 bases, with 13 bases between. Germline V lookup: CDR1 LGHDT, CDR2 YNNKEL (reference sequence). The CDR3 is 15 residues long.

The chain recombines TRBV2 with TRBJ2-1, with TRBD2 identical over 9 bases. The CDR3 runs 14 residues. In germline, CDR1 is SNHLY, CDR2 FYNNEI. V trimming: 2 bases; J trimming: 8 bases; junction bases outside the gene matches: 4. CDR3 residues: CASSEQRGDYEQFF. CDR3 nucleotide sequence: TGTGCCAGCAGTGAACAGCGGGGGGACTATGAGCAGTTCTTC.

V is TRBV5-5 and J is TRBJ2-3; the D call may be TRBD1 or TRBD2 (5 bases each). The CDR3 length is 14 residues. V lost 1 base to trimming and J lost 5 bases, with 11 bases between them. CDR1 SGHKS and CDR2 YYEKEE come from the germline V gene (reference sequence). The CDR3 nucleotides read TGTGCCAGCAGCTTGCAGGGAGACGGAGATACGCAGTATTTT. It is translated as CASSLQGDGDTQYF.

The J gene is TRBJ2-3, the V gene TRBV15; 12 bases fit TRBD2. Per germline, CDR1 LNHNV and CDR2 YYDKDF (reference sequence). The CDR3 has 18 amino acids. The junction had 12 bases not matched to a gene; V was cut back by 7 bases and J by 1 base. In DNA form, the CDR3 reads TGTGCCACCACCGGAGAAAATAGACTAGCGGGGGGCACAGATACGCAGTATTTT. This encodes CATTGENRLAGGTDTQYF.

The chain is built from TRBV5-1 and TRBJ1-2; 10 bases map to TRBD1. CDR1 is SGHRS and CDR2 is YFSETQ in the germline V gene. CDR3 length: 15 residues. The trim removed 0 bases at V and 6 bases at J, leaving 5 bases unmatched. In DNA form, the CDR3 reads TGCGCCAGCAGCTTGGAGGGACAGGGGTTGGATGGCTACACCTTC. Translating it yields CASSLEGQGLDGYTF.

V is TRBV28 and J is TRBJ2-2, with 7 bases that match TRBD1. Germline V gene sequence: CDR1 MDHEN, CDR2 SYDVKM. V gave up 2 bases and J gave up 2 bases; unmatched junction bases: 5. There are 16 residues in the CDR3. Written as DNA, the CDR3 is TGTGCCAGCAGTTTACCCGGGACAGCAAACACCGGGGAGCTGTTTTTT. Translated: CASSLPGTANTGELFF. The whole variable domain, remainder taken from reference TRBV28 and TRBJ2-2, is DVKVTQSSRYLVKRTGEKVFLECVQDMDHENMFWYRQDPGLGLRLIYFSYDVKMKEKGDIPEGYSVSREKKERFSLILESASTNQTSMYLCASSLPGTANTGELFFGEGSRLTVL.

V and J are TRBV9 and TRBJ1-2; a possible D gene is TRBD1 (5 bases). The V end lost 4 bases, the J end lost 2 bases, and 18 bases lay between the germline ends. The CDR3 consists of 16 residues. CDR1 and CDR2 from the germline V gene are SGDLS and YYNGEE. CDR3 region: CASSPHGRGDNYGYTF. The CDR3 coding sequence is TGTGCCAGCAGCCCCCATGGCCGGGGGGACAACTATGGCTACACCTTC.

The chain couples TRBV24-1 to TRBJ2-2; D is possibly TRBD1 (7 bases). Germline CDR1 is KGHDR and CDR2 is SFDVKD. V was pared by 4 bases and J by 4 bases, with 15 bases between. The CDR3 spans 16 residues. For the CDR3, the DNA is TGTGCCACCAGTGACCCAAGACAGGGAGGCACCGGGGAGCTGTTTTTT. Translation: CATSDPRQGGTGELFF.

This rearrangement joins TRBV6-6 to TRBJ1-2; no clear D gene. This CDR3 comprises 13 residues. V lost 2 bases and J lost 3, with 7 bases in between. Germline-derived CDR1 and CDR2 are MNHNY and SVGAGI (reference sequence). CDR3 in DNA: TGTGCCAGCAGTTACGGCAGAGACTATGGCTACACCTTC. It translates to CASSYGRDYGYTF.

J is TRBJ1-1 and V is TRBV19; possibly TRBD1 for D (6 bases). The CDR3 runs 15 residues. Germline-derived CDR1 and CDR2 are LNHDA and SQIVND (reference sequence). V was clipped by 4 bases and J by 11 bases, with 23 bases between them. The CDR3 nucleotides read TGTGCCAGTAGTAAAAACTCCGGGACTCCAGGGGAGGCTTTCTTT. Translated: CASSKNSGTPGEAFF.

The gene calls are TRBV5-1 and TRBJ1-6; TRBD1 matches 9 bases. CDR3 length: 15 residues. Trimming removed 4 bases from V and 7 bases from J; junction bases left unmatched: 6. CDR1 and CDR2 (germline): SGHRS, YFSETQ. CDR3 residues: CASSGGTGLNSPLHF. The CDR3 DNA is TGCGCCAGCAGCGGCGGGACAGGGCTAAATTCACCCCTCCACTTT.

This clone was seen only a few times. CDR3 sequence: CASSDMTGYGYTF. CDR3 nucleotide sequence: TGTGCCAGCAGTGACATGACAGGGTACGGCTACACCTTC. The rearrangement uses TRBV6-1 and TRBJ1-2; 7 positions agree with TRBD1. The CDR3 runs to 13 residues. CDR1 is MNHNS and CDR2 is SASEGT in the germline V gene. J was trimmed by 8 bases and V by 3 bases; bases with no gene match: 6.

The chain is built from TRBV24-1 and TRBJ2-1; 11 positions agree with TRBD2. The CDR3 extends over 16 amino acids. V shed 4 bases, J shed 3 bases, and the junction held 4 bases outside the gene matches. Germline values: CDR1 KGHDR, CDR2 SFDVKD. The CDR3 loop reads CATSDDTSGGYNEQFF. The DNA of the CDR3 is TGTGCCACCAGTGACGATACTAGCGGGGGCTACAATGAGCAGTTCTTC.